The clone carrying this T cell receptor (beta chain) was seen many times. Its specificity is not known. Documented time point: newly diagnosed GD, antithyroid drugs for less than 3 months. Extracted PBMC RNA gave rise to the TCR library. From germline, CDR1 is MNHEY and CDR2 SVGAGI. V was clipped by 4 bases and J by 1 base, with 2 bases between them. This CDR3 is 11 amino acids long. This sample was taken from a study of regulatory T cells in long-lasting Graves disease. Study-level findings and limits: Relative to newly diagnosed Graves' patients, persistent ones had lower TCR diversity.

Building the TCR beta libraries relied on iRepertoire HTBI primers, and CDR3 regions underwent Arm-PCR. MiXCR, applied by TCRdb to the multiplex PCR reads, yields one record per CDR3 protein. The sample consists of some 250,000 distinct CDR3 sequences, about 18% of them appearing once. The rearrangement joins TRBV6-5 to TRBJ2-7; the D is unclear. The source was peripheral blood mononuclear cells (PBMCs), collected at new diagnosis, from a patient treated with antithyroid drugs. This TCR was recovered from a female donor with Graves disease. CDR3 amino acids: CASSWSYEQYF. CDR3 DNA sequence: TGTGCCAGCAGTTGGTCCTACGAGCAGTACTTC.